One T cell receptor (beta chain) is described in this entry. This sample was included in a study of blood T cell repertoires in COVID-19. Repertoires were generated with immunoSEQ multiplex PCR, while TCRdb's copy carries only in-frame clones and drops some. The data hold around 130,000 clones, with roughly four fifths observed a single time. Germline CDR1 SEHNR, CDR2 FQNEAQ (reference sequence). This CDR3 spans 16 amino acids. V lost 3 bases and J lost 8; bases outside the gene matches: 11. V usage is TRBV7-9 and J usage is TRBJ1-4, with 8 bases fitting TRBD1. Sequencing used peripheral blood. The clonotype comes from a human donor in a cohort sampled during active COVID-19. This chain's CDR3 is CASSLGQQGVGEKLFF. CDR3 in DNA: TGTGCCAGCAGCTTGGGTCAACAGGGGGTCGGAGAAAAACTGTTTTTT.